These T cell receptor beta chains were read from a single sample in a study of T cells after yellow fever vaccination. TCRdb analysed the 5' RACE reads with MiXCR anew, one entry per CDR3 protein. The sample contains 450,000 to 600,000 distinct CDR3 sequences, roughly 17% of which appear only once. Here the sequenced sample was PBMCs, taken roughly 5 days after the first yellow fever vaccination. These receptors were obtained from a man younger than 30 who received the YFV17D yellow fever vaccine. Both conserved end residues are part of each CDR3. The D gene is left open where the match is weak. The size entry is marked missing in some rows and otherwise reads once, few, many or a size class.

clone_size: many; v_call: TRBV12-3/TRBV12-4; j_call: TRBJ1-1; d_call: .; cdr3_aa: CASSLGGVGTEAFF; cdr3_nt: TGTGCCAGCAGTTTAGGGGGCGTAGGGACTGAAGCTTTCTTT
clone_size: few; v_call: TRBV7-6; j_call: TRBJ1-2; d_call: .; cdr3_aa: CASSLVRGGVEGGYTF; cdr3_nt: TGTGCCAGCAGCTTAGTTAGGGGCGGAGTGGAAGGGGGCTACACCTTC
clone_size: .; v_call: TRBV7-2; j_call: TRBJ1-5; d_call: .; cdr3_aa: CASSFREGQPQHF; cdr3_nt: TGTGCCAGCAGCTTCAGGGAGGGTCAGCCCCAGCATTTT
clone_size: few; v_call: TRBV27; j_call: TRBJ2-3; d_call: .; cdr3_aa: CASGLNRADTQYF; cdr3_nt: TGTGCCAGCGGGCTAAACAGAGCGGATACGCAGTATTTT
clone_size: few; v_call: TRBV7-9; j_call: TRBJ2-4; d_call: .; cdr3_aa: CASSLVGAGSTKNIQYF; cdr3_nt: TGTGCCAGCAGCTTAGTCGGGGCTGGCTCAACCAAAAACATTCAGTACTTC
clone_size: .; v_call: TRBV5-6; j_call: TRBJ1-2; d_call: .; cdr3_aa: CASSLDRAHLYTF; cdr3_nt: TGTGCCAGCAGCTTGGACAGGGCCCACCTCTACACCTTC
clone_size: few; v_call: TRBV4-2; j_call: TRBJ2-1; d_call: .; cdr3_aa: CASSQAGGAFFNEQFF; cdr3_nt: TGTGCCAGCAGCCAAGCAGGGGGGGCCTTCTTCAATGAGCAGTTCTTC
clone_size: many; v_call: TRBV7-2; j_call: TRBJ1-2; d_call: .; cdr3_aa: CASSLSVLPGYTF; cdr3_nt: TGTGCCAGCAGCTTATCTGTCCTTCCTGGCTACACCTTC
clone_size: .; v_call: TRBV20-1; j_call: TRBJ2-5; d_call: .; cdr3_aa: CSAPPRSREETQYF; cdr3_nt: TGCAGTGCCCCACCTAGGTCCAGAGAAGAGACCCAGTACTTC
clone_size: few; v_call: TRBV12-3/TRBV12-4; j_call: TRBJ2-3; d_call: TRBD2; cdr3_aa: CASILGGGELDTQYF; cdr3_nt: TGTGCCAGCATCCTAGGCGGGGGGGAGTTAGATACGCAGTATTTT
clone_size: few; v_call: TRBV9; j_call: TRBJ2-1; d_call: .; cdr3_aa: CASSVGVGNEQFF; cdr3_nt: TGTGCCAGCAGCGTAGGGGTGGGCAATGAGCAGTTCTTC
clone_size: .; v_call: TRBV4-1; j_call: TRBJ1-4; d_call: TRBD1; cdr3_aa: CASSQVGQANEKLFF; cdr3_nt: TGCGCCAGCAGCCAAGTGGGACAGGCCAATGAAAAACTGTTTTTT
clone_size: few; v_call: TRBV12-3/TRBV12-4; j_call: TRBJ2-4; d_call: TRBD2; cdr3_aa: CASSFVGGGRGNIQYF; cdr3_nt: TGTGCCAGCAGTTTTGTCGGGGGGGGCCGGGGAAACATTCAGTACTTC
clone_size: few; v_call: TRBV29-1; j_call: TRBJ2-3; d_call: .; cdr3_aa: CSVVESPSGVRDTQYF; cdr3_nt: TGCAGCGTTGTGGAGAGTCCCTCGGGGGTTCGGGATACGCAGTATTTT
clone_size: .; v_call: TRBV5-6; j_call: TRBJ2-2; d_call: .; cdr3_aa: CASSLVGGRTGELFF; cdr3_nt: TGTGCCAGCAGCTTGGTCGGGGGGCGCACCGGGGAGCTGTTTTTT
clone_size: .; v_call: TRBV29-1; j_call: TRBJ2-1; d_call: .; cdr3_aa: CSVFEGRYEQFF; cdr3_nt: TGCAGCGTCTTTGAGGGGAGATATGAGCAGTTCTTC
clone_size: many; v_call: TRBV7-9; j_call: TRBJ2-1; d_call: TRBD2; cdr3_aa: CASTGGAGSYNEQFF; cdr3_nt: TGTGCCAGCACTGGAGGAGCGGGGTCGTACAATGAGCAGTTCTTC
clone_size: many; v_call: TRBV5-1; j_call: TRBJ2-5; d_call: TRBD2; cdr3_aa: CASSSMGGWQETQYF; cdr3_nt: TGCGCCAGCAGCTCCATGGGGGGGTGGCAAGAGACCCAGTACTTC
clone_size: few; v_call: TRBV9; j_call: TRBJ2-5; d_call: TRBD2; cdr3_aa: CASSVRAGAPQETQYF; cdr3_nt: TGTGCCAGCAGCGTAAGAGCGGGGGCCCCCCAAGAGACCCAGTACTTC
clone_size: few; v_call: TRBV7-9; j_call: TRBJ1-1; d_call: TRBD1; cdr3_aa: CASSPGQGMNTEAFF; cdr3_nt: TGTGCCAGCAGCCCGGGACAGGGGATGAACACTGAAGCTTTCTTT
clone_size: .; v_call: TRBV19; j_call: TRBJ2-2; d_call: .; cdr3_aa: CASSINPGFGTGELFF; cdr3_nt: TGTGCCAGTAGTATTAACCCCGGGTTCGGCACCGGGGAGCTGTTTTTT
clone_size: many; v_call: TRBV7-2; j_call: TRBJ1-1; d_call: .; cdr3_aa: CASSFKGVNTEAFF; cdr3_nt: TGTGCCAGCAGCTTTAAGGGCGTGAACACTGAAGCTTTCTTT
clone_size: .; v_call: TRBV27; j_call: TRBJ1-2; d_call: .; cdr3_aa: CASSTRDSAGGYTF; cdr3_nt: TGTGCCAGCAGTACACGGGATAGTGCCGGTGGCTACACCTTC
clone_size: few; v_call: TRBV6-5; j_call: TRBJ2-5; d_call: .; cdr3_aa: CASSYSTGRQRQETQYF; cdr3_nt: TGTGCCAGCAGTTACTCGACGGGTAGGCAGCGACAAGAGACCCAGTACTTC
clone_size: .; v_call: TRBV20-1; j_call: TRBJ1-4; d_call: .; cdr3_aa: CSARRQNEKLFF; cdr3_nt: TGCAGTGCTAGACGGCAGAATGAAAAACTGTTTTTT
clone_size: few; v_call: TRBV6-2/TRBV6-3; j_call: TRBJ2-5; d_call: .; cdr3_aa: CASSRGANQETQYF; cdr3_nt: TGTGCCAGCAGCCGGGGGGCGAACCAAGAGACCCAGTACTTC
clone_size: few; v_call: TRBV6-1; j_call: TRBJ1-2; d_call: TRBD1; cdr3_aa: CASRNPGGSGYTF; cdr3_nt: TGTGCCAGCAGAAATCCAGGGGGCTCTGGCTACACCTTC
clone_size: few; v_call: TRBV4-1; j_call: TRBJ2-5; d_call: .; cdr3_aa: CASSQEYGAAQETQYF; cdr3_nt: TGCGCCAGCAGCCAAGAATATGGAGCGGCCCAAGAGACCCAGTACTTC
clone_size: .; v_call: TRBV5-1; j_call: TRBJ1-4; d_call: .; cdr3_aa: CASSLGPVGDEKLFF; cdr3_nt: TGCGCCAGCAGCCTGGGCCCCGTAGGAGATGAAAAACTGTTTTTT
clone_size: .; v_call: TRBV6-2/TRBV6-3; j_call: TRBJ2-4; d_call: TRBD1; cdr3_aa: CASSSRTGRGIQYF; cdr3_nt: TGTGCCAGCAGTTCACGGACAGGGCGTGGGATTCAGTACTTC
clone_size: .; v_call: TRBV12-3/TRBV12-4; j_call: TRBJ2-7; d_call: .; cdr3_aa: CASSLRQGETYEQYF; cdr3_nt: TGTGCCAGCAGTTTACGGCAGGGAGAAACCTACGAGCAGTACTTC
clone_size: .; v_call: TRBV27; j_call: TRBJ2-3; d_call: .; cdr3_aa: CASSLGLRTDTQYF; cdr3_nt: TGTGCCAGCAGTTTAGGACTGCGCACAGATACGCAGTATTTT
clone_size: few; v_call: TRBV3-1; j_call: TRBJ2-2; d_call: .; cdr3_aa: CASSQGAMGNTGELFF; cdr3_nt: TGTGCCAGCAGCCAAGGAGCGATGGGTAACACCGGGGAGCTGTTTTTT
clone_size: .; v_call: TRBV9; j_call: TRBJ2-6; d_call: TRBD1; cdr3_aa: CASSPGTGGSLGANVLTF; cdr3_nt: TGTGCCAGCAGCCCCGGGACAGGGGGAAGTCTTGGGGCCAACGTCCTGACTTTC
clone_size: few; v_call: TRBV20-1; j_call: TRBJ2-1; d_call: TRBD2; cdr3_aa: CSAPGRDLYNEQFF; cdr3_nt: TGCAGTGCTCCAGGGAGGGACCTCTACAATGAGCAGTTCTTC
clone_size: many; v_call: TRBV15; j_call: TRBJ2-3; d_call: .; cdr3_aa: CATSRHRATDTQYF; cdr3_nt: TGTGCCACCAGCAGACACCGAGCGACAGATACGCAGTATTTT
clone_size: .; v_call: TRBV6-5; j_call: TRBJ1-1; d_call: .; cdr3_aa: CASSYVGVSNTEAFF; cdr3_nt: TGTGCCAGCAGTTATGTTGGGGTATCGAACACTGAAGCTTTCTTT
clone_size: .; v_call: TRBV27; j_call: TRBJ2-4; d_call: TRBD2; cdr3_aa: CASSTSGVAKNIQYF; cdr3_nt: TGTGCCAGCAGTACTAGCGGGGTAGCCAAAAACATTCAGTACTTC